This T cell receptor beta chain was captured by sequencing in a study of T cell repertoires in cytomegalovirus infection. Overall study: CMV infection together with matching HLA type was indicated by public TCR beta signatures.

Study findings and constraints: The ex vivo response showed dominance by HLA-C-restricted CMV-specific TCR beta clonotypes.

A single record per CDR3 protein comes from TCRdb applying MiXCR to the reads. The sample lists 650,000 to 900,000 distinct CDR3 sequences, about 31% occurring once. CDR1 and CDR2 (germline): SNHLY, FYNNEI. J lost 6 bases, V lost 7 bases, and 14 bases had no gene match. This CDR3 has 15 residues. There are a few counts of this clonotype. The antigen is undetermined. The sequencing used cultured CD8+ T cells from PBMCs, collected from culture after CMV antigen stimulation. The chain recombines TRBV2 with TRBJ1-1, with TRBD1 matching 7 bases. This receptor was identified in a human donor in good health (CMV status not recorded). Some clones in this sample may be carry-over from other donors' samples. The CDR3 DNA sequence: TGTGCCAGCATCGTAGGGGGCACGGCGAGGCCTGAAGCTTTCTTT. Translation: CASIVGGTARPEAFF.